The 21 T cell receptor beta chains below come from one sample, sequenced in a study of blood T cell repertoires in COVID-19. The table came from immunoSEQ multiplex PCR; TCRdb's copy has only in-frame clones and leaves some out. The sample records fewer than 150,000 clones, roughly 86% being singletons. Sequenced sample: peripheral blood. Receptors originate from a man between 45 and 60 years old with active or convalescent COVID-19.

The chain has TRBV25-1 and TRBJ2-3; D might be TRBD1 (5 bases). Germline V lookup: CDR1 MGHDK, CDR2 SYGVNS. The CDR3 is 14 amino acids. The germline V and J ends were trimmed by 6 bases and 4 bases, with 14 bases remaining between them. CDR3 coding DNA: TGTGCCAGCAGAGACAGAGCCTGGGCAGATACGCAGTATTTT. This translates into CASRDRAWADTQYF.

This rearrangement joins TRBV4-2 to TRBJ2-1; 9 bases align to TRBD2. Germline V gene lookup returns CDR1 LGHNA and CDR2 YNFKEQ. J lost 9 bases, V lost 0 bases, and 9 bases had no gene match. CDR3 length equals 16 residues. Here the CDR3 DNA reads TGTGCCAGCAGCCAAGAAGATAGCGGGAGTCGGGGTGAGCAGTTCTTC. This sequence encodes CASSQEDSGSRGEQFF.

CDR3 coding DNA: TGTGCCAGCAGCTTAGTCAGGGGGCCCTCAAGGGATGAGCAGTTCTTC. Protein product: CASSLVRGPSRDEQFF. This chain links TRBV11-3 with TRBJ2-1; TRBD1 matches 8 bases. CDR3 size: 16 residues. V shed 1 base and J 8 bases; nucleotides not matched to a gene: 10. Germline-derived CDR1 and CDR2 are SGHNT and YENEEA.

This clone was observed a handful of times. The V and J genes are TRBV4-1 and TRBJ2-1, with 11 bases fitting TRBD2. The CDR3 runs to 13 residues. V shed 10 bases, J shed 14 bases, and the junction held 13 bases outside the gene matches. CDR1 is MGHRA and CDR2 is YSYEKL in the germline V gene. The CDR3 DNA follows: TGCGCCACCTCGGGGCTAGCGGGAGGACGTGAGTTCTTC. This gives the protein CATSGLAGGREFF.

CDR3 sequence reads: CASSLDRGRETQYF. CDR3 DNA: TGTGCCAGCAGCCTTGACAGGGGGCGGGAGACCCAGTACTTC. V gene TRBV7-2 combines with J gene TRBJ2-5, with 10 nucleotides matching TRBD1. The V gene's germline CDR1 is SGHTA and CDR2 FQGNSA. The J segment lost 5 bases and the V segment lost 5 bases, leaving 5 bases of the junction unmatched. The CDR3 length is 14 residues.

V is TRBV2 and J is TRBJ1-4, with a tentative D call TRBD1 (5 bases). V gave up 5 bases and J gave up 5 bases, with 18 bases separating them. CDR1 and CDR2 from the germline V gene are SNHLY and FYNNEI. This CDR3 comprises 16 residues. CDR3 sequence (DNA): TGTGCCAGCAGTAAAAGGGTTCGGGGGTCCAATGAAAAACTGTTTTTT. Translating gives CASSKRVRGSNEKLFF.

CDR3 DNA: TGTGCCAGCAGCGTACAGGGTCGCCCCAATCAGCCCCAGCATTTT. It is translated as CASSVQGRPNQPQHF. The chain combines TRBV9 with TRBJ1-5; TRBD1 is a possible D gene (5 bases). The CDR3 is 15 amino acids. Germline CDR1 and CDR2: SGDLS and YYNGEE. Trimming shortened V by 1 base and J by 3 bases, and 11 bases separated the two germline ends.

The CDR3 sequence: CASSLGRGYGYTF. The DNA for the CDR3 is TGTGCCAGCAGCTTGGGCAGGGGCTATGGCTACACCTTC. The chain uses TRBV5-6 and TRBJ1-2; TRBD1 might be the D (6 bases). Germline-derived CDR1 and CDR2 are SGHDT and YYEEEE. This CDR3 contains 13 residues. Trimming took 0 bases from V and 4 from J, leaving 7 bases between them.

This sequence joins TRBV5-1 and TRBJ2-2; D is perhaps TRBD2 (5 bases). The germline CDR1 and CDR2 sequences are SGHRS and YFSETQ. This CDR3 spans 14 amino acids. V lost 4 bases and J 0 bases, leaving 7 bases between the germline ends. The CDR3 sequence is CASSPGSNTGELFF. As DNA, the CDR3 is TGCGCCAGCAGCCCGGGATCGAACACCGGGGAGCTGTTTTTT.

The V call is TRBV6-1, the J call TRBJ1-2; 10 bases are a match to TRBD1. After removal of 2 bases from V and 2 bases from J, the junction contained 2 bases not matched to a gene. This CDR3 has 15 amino acids. Germline lookup yields CDR1 MNHNS and CDR2 SASEGT. The CDR3 loop reads CASSEKDRGNYGYTF. In DNA form, the CDR3 reads TGTGCCAGCAGTGAAAAGGACAGGGGGAACTATGGCTACACCTTC.

The chain employs TRBV19 and TRBJ1-4; D is uncertain. V gave up 1 base and J gave up 8 bases, with 11 bases separating them. Per germline, CDR1 LNHDA and CDR2 SQIVND (reference sequence). CDR3 size: 14 residues. The CDR3 here is CASSIGTRGEKLFF. CDR3 nucleotide sequence: TGTGCCAGTAGTATAGGCACCCGAGGCGAAAAACTGTTTTTT.

The chain employs TRBV11-3 and TRBJ2-3; tentatively, D is TRBD2 (6 bases). The CDR3 loop spans 14 amino acids. Between the trimmed V and J ends, which lost 1 base and 6 bases, there was a span of 11 bases. Per germline, CDR1 SGHNT and CDR2 YENEEA. CDR3 loop: CASSLAGASDTQYF. Written as DNA, the CDR3 is TGTGCCAGCAGCTTAGCGGGAGCGTCTGATACGCAGTATTTT.

A single count supports this clone. The rearrangement joins TRBV7-2 to TRBJ2-1; 10 nucleotides agree with TRBD2. This CDR3 is 18 amino acids long. Trimming removed 2 bases from V and 2 bases from J; junction bases left unmatched: 9. Germline CDR1 reads SGHTA; CDR2 reads FQGNSA. The DNA for the CDR3 is TGTGCCAGCAGCTTAAGAAATATGCTAGCGGGAGCCTACAATGAGCAGTTCTTC. Protein: CASSLRNMLAGAYNEQFF.

The chain joins TRBV4-3 to TRBJ2-3; TRBD1 agrees at 9 bases. The J segment lost 3 bases and the V segment lost 4 bases, leaving 5 bases of the junction unmatched. The CDR3 runs to 15 residues. Germline-derived CDR1 and CDR2 are LGHNA and YSLEER. Written as DNA, the CDR3 is TGCGCCAGCAGCCTTGGACAGGGGATTACAGATACGCAGTATTTT. Amino acids: CASSLGQGITDTQYF.

The chain joins TRBV7-3 to TRBJ2-3; 10 bases are shared with TRBD1. The J segment lost 2 bases and the V segment lost 5 bases, leaving 4 bases of the junction unmatched. The CDR3 runs 15 residues. Germline V gene data show CDR1 as SGHTA and CDR2 as FQGTGA. CDR3 DNA sequence: TGTGCCAGCAGCCGGGACAGGGGAAACACAGATACGCAGTATTTT. Protein product: CASSRDRGNTDTQYF.

The chain is built from TRBV6-6 and TRBJ1-6, with a possible D match to TRBD1 (5 bases). There are 14 residues in the CDR3. Trimming shortened V by 6 bases and J by 7 bases, and 13 bases separated the two germline ends. Germline V gives CDR1 MNHNY, CDR2 SVGAGI (reference sequence). The CDR3 sequence is CASSPGGGNSPLHF. CDR3 DNA sequence: TGTGCCAGCAGCCCGGGGGGAGGGAATTCACCCCTCCACTTT.

This rearrangement joins TRBV18 to TRBJ2-7, with TRBD1 matching 10 bases. Germline V gene lookup returns CDR1 KGHSH and CDR2 LQKENI. With V trimmed by 4 bases and J by 5 bases, 8 bases remained unmatched. The CDR3 is 15 residues long. In nucleotides, the CDR3 is TGTGCCAGCTCACGCGGGACAGGGGTGGCGAACGAGCAGTACTTC. Encoded protein: CASSRGTGVANEQYF.

This clone was observed a handful of times. The gene calls are TRBV18 and TRBJ1-5; D is unresolved. The V end lost 5 bases, the J end lost 5 bases, and 16 bases lay between the germline ends. Germline loops: CDR1 KGHSH, CDR2 LQKENI. This CDR3 contains 15 residues. The CDR3, as DNA: TGTGCCAGCTCAAATCAGGAAAACCCCTATCAGCCCCAGCATTTT. Protein product: CASSNQENPYQPQHF.

This rearrangement joins TRBV7-9 to TRBJ2-5, with TRBD1 matching 12 bases. The CDR3 extends over 17 amino acids. J was trimmed by 6 bases and V by 1 base; bases with no gene match: 9. Germline CDR1 reads SEHNR; CDR2 reads FQNEAQ (reference sequence). The CDR3 DNA is TGTGCCAGCAGCTTAGGGGGGACAGGGGGCTTCTTGAAGACCCAGTACTTC. Its translation is CASSLGGTGGFLKTQYF.

The chain combines TRBV5-1 with TRBJ2-1; the D gene is possibly TRBD2 (6 bases). V dropped 0 bases and J dropped 0 bases, with 10 bases sitting between them. The germline V gene encodes CDR1 SGHRS and CDR2 YFSETQ. The CDR3 consists of 16 residues. CDR3 residues: CASSLVSGVSYNEQFF. In DNA form, the CDR3 reads TGCGCCAGCAGCTTGGTGTCGGGGGTCTCCTACAATGAGCAGTTCTTC.

In DNA form, the CDR3 reads TGTGCCAGCAGTTTAACCCAGAGCGGTCAGCCCCAGCATTTT. It specifies CASSLTQSGQPQHF. The V and J genes are TRBV28 and TRBJ1-5; D is uncertain. Germline CDR1 reads MDHEN; CDR2 reads SYDVKM. The V end was cut by 2 bases, the J end by 6 bases, with 11 bases between. The CDR3 extends over 14 amino acids. Using reference TRBV28 and TRBJ1-5 for the parts outside the CDR3, the full variable domain is DVKVTQSSRYLVKRTGEKVFLECVQDMDHENMFWYRQDPGLGLRLIYFSYDVKMKEKGDIPEGYSVSREKKERFSLILESASTNQTSMYLCASSLTQSGQPQHFGDGTRLSIL.